This T cell receptor (beta chain) was found in a study of T cells in Graves' hyperthyroidism and ophthalmopathy. Amplification of TCR beta CDR3 regions used RNA as the template. The HTBI primer set was used in a first-round RT-PCR of the TCR CDR3. TCRdb itself ran the multiplex PCR reads through MiXCR, one entry per CDR3 protein. Among hundreds of thousands of distinct CDR3 sequences listed, just under 45% were seen once. Broader study findings: The blood repertoire included most of the expanded thyroid clonotypes above 0.001.

This clonotype was counted only a few times. Its matching antigen is unknown. This CDR3 contains 15 residues. Trimming removed 4 bases at V and 7 bases at J, with 16 bases between. The V gene's germline CDR1 is SNHLY and CDR2 FYNNEI. Uncontrolled infection, other autoimmune disease, pregnancy or lactation disqualified patients from enrolment. The sample comprised peripheral blood or thyroid tissue (not recorded which). This receptor was identified in an adult man with Graves' disease, either hyperthyroidism or ophthalmopathy (not recorded which). The chain combines TRBV2 with TRBJ1-4; possible D gene TRBD1, 6 bases. The CDR3 here is CASSVDRTGFEKLFF. The DNA of the CDR3 is TGTGCCAGCAGTGTCGACAGGACGGGATTTGAAAAACTGTTTTTT.